These 26 T cell receptor beta chains originate from one sample sequenced in a study of Graves' ophthalmopathy and Graves' hyperthyroidism. Amplified material comprised TCR beta CDR3 regions derived from RNA transcripts. First-round RT-PCR used HTBI primers; second-round multiplex PCR followed. Using its own MiXCR run on the multiplex PCR reads, TCRdb lists one record per CDR3 protein. The profile shows more than 300,000 distinct CDR3 sequences, roughly 15% of them singletons. Sequenced: peripheral blood. Receptor source: an adult woman with stable Graves' hyperthyroidism.

This clonotype was observed many times. This chain joins TRBV28 and TRBJ2-2; TRBD2 aligns across 11 bases. V lost 6 bases and J lost 5; bases outside the gene matches: 11. The CDR3 loop spans 17 amino acids. Germline V CDR1 and CDR2: MDHEN, SYDVKM. CDR3 sequence: CASSPWILAGGTGELFF. The CDR3 region has the DNA TGTGCCAGCAGCCCCTGGATCCTAGCGGGAGGTACCGGGGAGCTGTTTTTT.

This clonotype was counted many times. V and J are TRBV19 and TRBJ2-7, with D perhaps assigned TRBD1 or TRBD2 (5 bases each). Trimming took off 3 bases at V and 4 bases at J, with 13 bases between the two ends. This CDR3 is 14 amino acids long. Germline CDR1 is LNHDA and CDR2 is SQIVND (reference sequence). CDR3 coding DNA: TGTGCCAGTAGTATTCTTCCGGGGCCATACGAGCAGTACTTC. It specifies CASSILPGPYEQYF.

This clonotype was seen many times. One junction end does not reproduce the germline sequence, and a read error may be involved. Here the CDR3 DNA reads TGTGCCAGCAGTTTAGGGCAGGAAGCTTTCTTT. Protein: CASSLGQEAFF. The chain is built from TRBV5-1 and TRBJ1-1; D unclear. CDR1 SGHRS and CDR2 YFSETQ come from the germline V gene. This CDR3 spans 11 amino acids.

The chain is built from TRBV12-3 or TRBV12-4 and TRBJ2-2, with TRBD1 identical over 10 bases. V lost 8 bases, J lost 3 bases, and 3 bases stayed unmatched. CDR3 length equals 14 residues. The CDR3 loop is CASGGTGDTGELFF. CDR3 nucleotide sequence: TGTGCCAGCGGAGGGACAGGGGACACCGGGGAGCTGTTTTTT.

The table lists this clonotype with many counts. The chain recombines TRBV27 with TRBJ2-5; 9 bases fit TRBD2. The CDR3 loop spans 15 amino acids. The germline V gene has CDR1 MNHEY and CDR2 SMNVEV (reference sequence). Trimming at V came to 4 bases and at J to 3 bases, leaving 6 bases not matched to a gene. The CDR3: CASSSLAGPEETQYF. CDR3 DNA sequence: TGTGCCAGCAGTTCCCTAGCGGGGCCTGAAGAGACCCAGTACTTC.

This clonotype was seen a few times. The chain joins TRBV6-2 or TRBV6-3 to TRBJ2-7; D is perhaps TRBD2 (6 bases). Between the trimmed V and J ends, which lost 3 bases and 3 bases, there was a span of 12 bases. The CDR3 loop spans 14 amino acids. The germline gives CDR1 MNHEY, CDR2 SVGEGT. The CDR3 protein is CASSYTPEGYEQYF. The CDR3 DNA reads TGTGCCAGCAGTTATACCCCGGAGGGCTACGAGCAGTACTTC.

This clonotype was seen repeatedly, ten times or more. The V gene is TRBV20-1, the J gene TRBJ2-7, with D tentatively TRBD1 (6 bases). In germline, CDR1 is DFQATT, CDR2 SNEGSKA (reference sequence). The CDR3 has 13 amino acids. V lost 3 bases, J lost 3 bases, and 12 bases lay in between. CDR3 bases: TGCAGTGCTAGTGGGGGCAGCCGCTACGAGCAGTACTTC. Amino acids: CSASGGSRYEQYF.

This clonotype was recorded many times. This chain links TRBV11-2 with TRBJ1-3, with no clear D. Looked up from germline, CDR1 is SGHAT and CDR2 is FQNNGV. The germline V and J ends were trimmed by 5 bases and 4 bases, with 9 bases remaining between them. This CDR3 contains 13 residues. The CDR3 loop is CASSPIRGNTIYF. DNA of the CDR3: TGTGCCAGCAGCCCCATCAGGGGAAACACCATATATTTT.

This clonotype was seen only a few times. The J gene is TRBJ2-7, the V gene TRBV5-1, with 12 bases fitting TRBD2. V was clipped by 4 bases and J by 5 bases; unmatched bases: 7. This CDR3 spans 15 amino acids. Per the germline V gene, CDR1 is SGHRS and CDR2 is YFSETQ. The CDR3 DNA reads TGCGCCAGCAGCACCTGGACTAGCGGGACGGACGAGCAGTACTTC. It translates to CASSTWTSGTDEQYF.

This clonotype occurred many times. The chain uses TRBV6-1 and TRBJ2-5, with 8 bases lining up with TRBD1. The CDR3 contains 15 residues. Per germline, CDR1 MNHNS and CDR2 SASEGT. V trimming: 6 bases; J trimming: 3 bases; junction bases outside the gene matches: 9. CDR3 loop: CASRVQGAKKETQYF. The CDR3 DNA follows: TGTGCCAGCAGGGTGCAGGGGGCTAAGAAAGAGACCCAGTACTTC.

The CDR3 here is CASSPKRRTGELFF. CDR3 in DNA: TGTGCCAGCAGCCCGAAACGACGGACCGGGGAGCTGTTTTTT. The genes are TRBV7-9 and TRBJ2-2, with D unresolved. The ends were cut back, 5 bases at V and 5 bases at J, with 12 bases in the middle. This CDR3 is built from 14 residues. Per germline, CDR1 SEHNR and CDR2 FQNEAQ (reference sequence).

This clonotype was detected a few times. V usage is TRBV6-2 or TRBV6-3 and J usage is TRBJ2-2, with 7 bases that match TRBD1. Germline V gives CDR1 MNHEY, CDR2 SVGEGT. With 8 bases clipped from V and 6 bases from J, the junction kept 9 bases outside the gene matches. The CDR3 covers 14 residues. The CDR3 region is CASRLEGAPGELFF. The CDR3 DNA reads as TGTGCCAGCCGACTCGAGGGGGCTCCCGGGGAGCTGTTTTTT.

This clonotype was observed a handful of times. J is TRBJ2-3 and V is TRBV29-1; D is uncertain. Germline V gene sequence: CDR1 SQVTM, CDR2 ANQGSEA. The CDR3 covers 14 residues. The germline V and J ends were trimmed by 2 bases and 5 bases, with 14 bases remaining between them. The CDR3 DNA sequence: TGCAGCGTTGAATCATGGGGATTTGGAGATACGCAGTATTTT. As protein: CSVESWGFGDTQYF.

This clonotype was found many times. The CDR3 DNA sequence: TGTGCCAGCAGACTAGCCGGCGAGCAGTACTTC. As protein: CASRLAGEQYF. This chain connects TRBV12-3 or TRBV12-4 to TRBJ2-7; TRBD2 might be the D (6 bases). V dropped 6 bases and J dropped 6 bases, with 9 bases sitting between them. CDR3 size: 11 residues.

This rearrangement joins TRBV7-2 to TRBJ1-2; D uncertain. This CDR3 spans 13 amino acids. Germline V gene data show CDR1 as SGHTA and CDR2 as FQGNSA. The CDR3 is CATLNNATYGYTF. CDR3 in DNA: TGTGCTACCTTGAACAACGCCACCTATGGCTACACCTTC.

This clonotype was seen at least ten times. V is TRBV12-5 and J is TRBJ1-5; tentatively, D is TRBD1 (6 bases). Trimming left V 0 bases short and J 7 bases short, with 16 bases between. CDR3 length: 16 residues. Germline V gene lookup returns CDR1 LGHNT and CDR2 FRNRAP. CDR3 sequence reads: CASGLVLGGAGQPQHF. CDR3 nucleotide sequence: TGTGCTAGTGGTTTGGTACTGGGGGGCGCGGGCCAGCCCCAGCATTTT.

This clonotype was seen ten or more times. The genes are TRBV5-5 and TRBJ2-5, with 7 bases fitting TRBD2. The V gene end was trimmed by 4 bases and the J gene end by 7 bases; junction bases not matched to a gene: 10. Germline V gene sequence: CDR1 SGHKS, CDR2 YYEKEE (reference sequence). This CDR3 has 14 residues. The CDR3 here is CASSPGGGEGTQYF. The CDR3, as DNA: TGTGCCAGCAGCCCTGGGGGGGGGGAAGGGACCCAGTACTTC.

This rearrangement joins TRBV6-2 or TRBV6-3 to TRBJ2-3, with a possible D match to TRBD1 (6 bases). V lost 1 base, J lost 3 bases, and 11 bases lay in between. The CDR3 contains 15 residues. Germline CDR1 MNHEY, CDR2 SVGEGT. The CDR3 region has the DNA TGTGCCAGCAGTTACTTGGGGCAGGGGACAGATACGCAGTATTTT. This encodes CASSYLGQGTDTQYF.

This clonotype was counted many times. The rearrangement links TRBV6-2 or TRBV6-3 to TRBJ1-1; 9 bases line up with TRBD1. The trim removed 5 bases at V and 10 bases at J, leaving 8 bases unmatched. Germline lookup yields CDR1 MNHEY and CDR2 SVGEGT. The CDR3 runs to 13 residues. The DNA of the CDR3 is TGTGCCAGCAGTAACGGACAGGGGCGTAGAGCTTTCTTT. Protein: CASSNGQGRRAFF.

This clonotype was seen just once. CDR3 sequence: CASSTLTDTPYGYTF. The CDR3 nucleotides are TGTGCCAGTAGTACGTTAACGGACACCCCTTATGGCTACACCTTC. The rearrangement links TRBV19 to TRBJ1-2, with D maybe TRBD1 (5 bases). CDR3 size: 15 residues. Germline V CDR1 and CDR2: LNHDA, SQIVND (reference sequence). V dropped 4 bases and J dropped 5 bases, with 17 bases sitting between them.

This clonotype was picked up many times. Here the CDR3 reads CASSLSPKGALNQPQHF. The CDR3 region has the DNA TGTGCCAGCAGCTTATCACCCAAGGGGGCCCTCAATCAGCCCCAGCATTTT. The chain has TRBV7-2 and TRBJ1-5; 7 bases are shared with TRBD1. The CDR3 extends over 17 amino acids. Germline V CDR1 and CDR2: SGHTA, FQGNSA. V shed 2 bases and J 3 bases; nucleotides not matched to a gene: 10.

Ten or more counts support this clonotype. The V and J genes are TRBV11-1 and TRBJ1-1; maybe TRBD1 (6 bases). V lost 5 bases, J lost 5 bases, and 15 bases lay in between. The CDR3 is 14 amino acids. The germline V gene has CDR1 SGHAT and CDR2 FQDESV (reference sequence). CDR3 in DNA: TGTGCCAGCAGCCCCAGGGGTGTTGGGACTGAAGCTTTCTTT. Translating it yields CASSPRGVGTEAFF.

This clonotype was found once. The chain couples TRBV6-2 or TRBV6-3 to TRBJ1-2, with a possible D match to TRBD1 (6 bases). Germline lookup yields CDR1 MNHEY and CDR2 SVGEGT. V lost 2 bases and J 4 bases, leaving 14 bases between the germline ends. This CDR3 is 15 amino acids long. The CDR3 bases are TGTGCCAGCAGTTACCCCCCGCAGGGGACCTATGGCTACACCTTC. Protein: CASSYPPQGTYGYTF.

The sample holds a few counts of this clonotype. The chain links TRBV2 to TRBJ2-2; possibly TRBD2 for D (6 bases). Deletions cut 6 bases from V and 8 bases from J, with 16 bases between. Germline CDR1 is SNHLY and CDR2 is FYNNEI. There are 14 residues in the CDR3. The CDR3 reads CASRPGTGTGELFF. CDR3 sequence (DNA): TGTGCCAGCAGGCCCGGGACTGGGACGGGGGAGCTGTTTTTT.

This clonotype was seen at least ten times. The gene calls are TRBV24-1 and TRBJ1-2, with D possibly TRBD1 on 5 matching bases. The CDR3 contains 13 residues. Looked up from germline, CDR1 is KGHDR and CDR2 is SFDVKD. V lost 4 bases, J lost 6 bases, and 11 bases lay in between. Written as DNA, the CDR3 is TGTGCCACCAGTGACCCCGACAGAAATGGCTACACCTTC. Its protein product is CATSDPDRNGYTF.

This clonotype was seen many times. The chain employs TRBV6-5 and TRBJ1-5; weak D call: TRBD1 (6 bases). V was clipped by 6 bases and J by 9 bases, with 27 bases between them. The CDR3 totals 17 residues. In germline, CDR1 is MNHEY, CDR2 SVGAGI. The CDR3 bases are TGTGCCAGCAGGTTATTAACGGACAGTCGGGGGCGGGGGCCCCAGCATTTT. Translating gives CASRLLTDSRGRGPQHF.